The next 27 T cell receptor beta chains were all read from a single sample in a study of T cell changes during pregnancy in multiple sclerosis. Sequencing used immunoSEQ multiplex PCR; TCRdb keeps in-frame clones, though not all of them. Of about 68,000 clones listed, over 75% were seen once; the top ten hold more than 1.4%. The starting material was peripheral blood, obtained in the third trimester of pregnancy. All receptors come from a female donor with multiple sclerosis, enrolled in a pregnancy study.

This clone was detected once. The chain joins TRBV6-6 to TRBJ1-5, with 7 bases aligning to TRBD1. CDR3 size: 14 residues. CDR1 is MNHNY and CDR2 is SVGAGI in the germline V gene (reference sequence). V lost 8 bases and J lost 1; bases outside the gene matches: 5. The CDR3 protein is CASGRQGSNQPQHF. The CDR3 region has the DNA TGTGCCAGCGGTAGACAGGGCAGCAATCAGCCCCAGCATTTT.

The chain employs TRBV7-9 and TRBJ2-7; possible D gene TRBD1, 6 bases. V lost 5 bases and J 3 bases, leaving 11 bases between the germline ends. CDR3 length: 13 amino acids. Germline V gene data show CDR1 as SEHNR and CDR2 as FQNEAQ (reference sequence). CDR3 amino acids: CASSLEQGYEQYF. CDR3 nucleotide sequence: TGTGCCAGCAGCCTAGAACAGGGCTACGAGCAGTACTTC.

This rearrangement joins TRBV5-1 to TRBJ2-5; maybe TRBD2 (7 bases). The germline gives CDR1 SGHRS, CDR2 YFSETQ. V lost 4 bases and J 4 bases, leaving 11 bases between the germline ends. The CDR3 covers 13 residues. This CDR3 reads CASSEGGGETQYF. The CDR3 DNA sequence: TGCGCCAGCAGCGAAGGGGGGGGAGAGACCCAGTACTTC.

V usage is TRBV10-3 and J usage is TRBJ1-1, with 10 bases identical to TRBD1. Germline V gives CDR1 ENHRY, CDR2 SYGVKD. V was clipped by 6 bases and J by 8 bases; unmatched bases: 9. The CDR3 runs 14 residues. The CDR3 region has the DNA TGTGCCATCAGCGCGACAGGGGGCCCGGTAGAAGCTTTCTTT. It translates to CAISATGGPVEAFF.

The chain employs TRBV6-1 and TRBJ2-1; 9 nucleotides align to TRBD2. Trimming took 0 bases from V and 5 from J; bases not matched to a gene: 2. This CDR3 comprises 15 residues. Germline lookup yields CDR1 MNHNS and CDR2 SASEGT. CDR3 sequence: CASSEAERGDNEQFF. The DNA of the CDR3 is TGTGCCAGCAGTGAAGCGGAGCGGGGGGACAATGAGCAGTTCTTC.

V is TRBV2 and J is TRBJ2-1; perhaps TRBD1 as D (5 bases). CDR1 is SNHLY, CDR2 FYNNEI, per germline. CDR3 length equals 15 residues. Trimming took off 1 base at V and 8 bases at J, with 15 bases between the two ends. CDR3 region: CASSEGLGVYDEQFF. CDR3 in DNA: TGTGCCAGCAGTGAAGGCCTAGGGGTCTATGATGAGCAGTTCTTC.

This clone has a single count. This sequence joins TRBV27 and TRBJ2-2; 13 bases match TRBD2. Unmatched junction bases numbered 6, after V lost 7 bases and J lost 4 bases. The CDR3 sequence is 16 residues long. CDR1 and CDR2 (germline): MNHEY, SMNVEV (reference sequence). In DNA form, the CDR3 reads TGTGCCAGCAATCAACTAGCGGGGGGGCGCACCGGGGAGCTGTTTTTT. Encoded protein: CASNQLAGGRTGELFF.

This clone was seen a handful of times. CDR3 sequence: CASSYSTGEAFF. CDR3 DNA sequence: TGTGCCAGCAGTTACTCGACAGGTGAAGCTTTCTTT. J is TRBJ1-1 and V is TRBV6-5, with D tentatively TRBD1 (6 bases). This CDR3 is built from 12 residues. Germline V CDR1 and CDR2: MNHEY, SVGAGI. V gave up 0 bases and J gave up 7 bases, with 6 bases separating them.

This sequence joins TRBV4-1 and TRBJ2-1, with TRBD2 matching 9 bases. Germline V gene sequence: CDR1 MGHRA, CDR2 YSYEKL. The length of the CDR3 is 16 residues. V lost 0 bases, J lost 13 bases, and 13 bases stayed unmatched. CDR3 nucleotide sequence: TGCGCCAGCAGCCAAGAGGGTAGCGGGAGAGGTATAGAACAGTTCTTC. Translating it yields CASSQEGSGRGIEQFF.

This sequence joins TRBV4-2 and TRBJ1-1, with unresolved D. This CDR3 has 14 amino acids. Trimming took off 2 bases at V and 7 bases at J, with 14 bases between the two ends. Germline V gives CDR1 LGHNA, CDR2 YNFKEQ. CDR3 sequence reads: CASSQYPGGGEAFF. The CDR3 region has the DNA TGTGCCAGCAGCCAATACCCTGGTGGCGGTGAAGCTTTCTTT.

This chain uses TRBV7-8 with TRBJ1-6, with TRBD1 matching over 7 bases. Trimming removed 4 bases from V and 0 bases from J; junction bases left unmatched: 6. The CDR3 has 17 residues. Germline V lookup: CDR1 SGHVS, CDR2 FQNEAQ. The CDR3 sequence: CASSSPGQSSYNSPLHF. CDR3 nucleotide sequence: TGTGCCAGCAGCTCTCCGGGACAGAGCTCCTATAATTCACCCCTCCACTTT.

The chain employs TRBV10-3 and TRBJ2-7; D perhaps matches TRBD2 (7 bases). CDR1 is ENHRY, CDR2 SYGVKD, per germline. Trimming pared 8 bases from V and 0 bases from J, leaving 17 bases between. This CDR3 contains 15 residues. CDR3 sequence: CAIARGGDSSYEQYF. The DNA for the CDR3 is TGTGCCATCGCGAGGGGGGGAGACAGCTCCTACGAGCAGTACTTC.

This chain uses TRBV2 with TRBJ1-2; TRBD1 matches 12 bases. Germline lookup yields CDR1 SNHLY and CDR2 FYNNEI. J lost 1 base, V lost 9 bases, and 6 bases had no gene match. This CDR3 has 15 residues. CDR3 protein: CARGQGASFNYGYTF. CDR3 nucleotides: TGTGCCAGGGGACAGGGGGCATCTTTTAACTATGGCTACACCTTC.

The CDR3 sequence is CATSRDEGEKLFF. CDR3 bases: TGTGCCACCAGCAGAGATGAGGGAGAAAAACTGTTTTTT. The chain is built from TRBV15 and TRBJ1-4, with D hard to call. This CDR3 has 13 amino acids. The V and J ends lost 0 bases and 8 bases respectively, with 7 bases between them. CDR1 is LNHNV, CDR2 YYDKDF, per germline (reference sequence).

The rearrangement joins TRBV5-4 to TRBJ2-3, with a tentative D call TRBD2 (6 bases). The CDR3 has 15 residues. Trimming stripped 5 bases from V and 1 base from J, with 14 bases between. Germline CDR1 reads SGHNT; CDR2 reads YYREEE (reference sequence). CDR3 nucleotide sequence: TGTGCCAGCAGTTTAGCCGGGACTGGCACAGATACGCAGTATTTT. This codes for CASSLAGTGTDTQYF.

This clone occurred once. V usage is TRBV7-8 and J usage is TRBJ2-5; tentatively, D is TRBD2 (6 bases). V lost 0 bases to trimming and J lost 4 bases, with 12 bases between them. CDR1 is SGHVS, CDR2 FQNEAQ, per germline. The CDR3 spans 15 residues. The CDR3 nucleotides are TGTGCCAGCAGCTTAGCGCGGGCGGGACCAGAGACCCAGTACTTC. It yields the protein CASSLARAGPETQYF.

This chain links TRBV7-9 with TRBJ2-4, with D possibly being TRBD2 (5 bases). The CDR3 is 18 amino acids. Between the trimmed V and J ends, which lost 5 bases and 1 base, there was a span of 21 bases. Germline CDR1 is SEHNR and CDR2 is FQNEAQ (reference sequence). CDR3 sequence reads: CASSPRSSGMEAKNIQYF. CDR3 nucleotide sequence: TGTGCCAGCAGCCCAAGGTCCTCCGGGATGGAGGCCAAAAACATTCAGTACTTC.

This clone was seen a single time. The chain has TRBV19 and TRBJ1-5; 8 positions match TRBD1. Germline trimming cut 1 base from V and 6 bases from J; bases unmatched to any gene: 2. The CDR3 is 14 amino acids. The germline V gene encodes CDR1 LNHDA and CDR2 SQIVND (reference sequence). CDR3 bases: TGTGCCAGTAGTATAGTCAGGGGGCCTCAGCCCCAGCATTTT. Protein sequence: CASSIVRGPQPQHF.

CDR3: CASSLVLERYEQYF. In DNA form, the CDR3 reads TGTGCCAGCAGCTTAGTTTTAGAACGCTACGAGCAGTACTTC. The rearrangement links TRBV11-2 to TRBJ2-7; D uncertain. The germline V and J ends were trimmed by 1 base and 3 bases, with 10 bases remaining between them. CDR3 length: 14 amino acids. The V gene's germline CDR1 is SGHAT and CDR2 FQNNGV.

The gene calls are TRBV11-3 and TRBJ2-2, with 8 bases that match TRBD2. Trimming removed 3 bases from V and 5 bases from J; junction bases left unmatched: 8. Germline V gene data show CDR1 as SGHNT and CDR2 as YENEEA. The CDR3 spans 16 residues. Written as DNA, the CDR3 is TGTGCCAGCAGCTTTGGACGGGGGGGGAGGACCGGGGAGCTGTTTTTT. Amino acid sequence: CASSFGRGGRTGELFF.

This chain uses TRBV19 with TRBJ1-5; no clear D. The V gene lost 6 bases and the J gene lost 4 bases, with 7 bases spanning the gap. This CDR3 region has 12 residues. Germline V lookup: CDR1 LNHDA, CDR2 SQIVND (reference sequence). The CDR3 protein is CASRIQNQPQHF. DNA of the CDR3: TGTGCCAGTAGGATCCAGAATCAGCCCCAGCATTTT.

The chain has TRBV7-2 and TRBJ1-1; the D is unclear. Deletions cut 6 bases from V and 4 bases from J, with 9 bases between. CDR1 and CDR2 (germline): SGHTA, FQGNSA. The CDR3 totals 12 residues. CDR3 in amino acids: CASRTLGTEAFF. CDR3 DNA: TGTGCCAGCAGGACATTGGGCACTGAAGCTTTCTTT.

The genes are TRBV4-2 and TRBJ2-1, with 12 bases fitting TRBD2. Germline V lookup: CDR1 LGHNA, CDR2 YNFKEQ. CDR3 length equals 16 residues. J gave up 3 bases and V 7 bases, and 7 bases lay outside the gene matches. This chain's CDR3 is CASNSLAGGFYNEQFF. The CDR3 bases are TGTGCCAGCAATTCACTAGCGGGAGGTTTCTACAATGAGCAGTTCTTC.

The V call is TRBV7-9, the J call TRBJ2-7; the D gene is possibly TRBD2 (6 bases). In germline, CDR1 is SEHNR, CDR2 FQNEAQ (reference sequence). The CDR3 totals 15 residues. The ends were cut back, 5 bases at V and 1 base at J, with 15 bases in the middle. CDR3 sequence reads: CASSARQGLSYEQYF. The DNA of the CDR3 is TGTGCCAGCAGCGCCCGGCAGGGACTTTCCTACGAGCAGTACTTC.

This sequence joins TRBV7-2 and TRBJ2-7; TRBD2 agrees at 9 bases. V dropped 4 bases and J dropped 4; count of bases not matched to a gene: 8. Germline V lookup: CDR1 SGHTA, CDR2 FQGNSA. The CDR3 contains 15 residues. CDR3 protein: CASSSNSGGGYEQYF. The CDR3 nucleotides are TGTGCCAGCAGCTCAAATAGCGGGGGTGGGTACGAGCAGTACTTC.

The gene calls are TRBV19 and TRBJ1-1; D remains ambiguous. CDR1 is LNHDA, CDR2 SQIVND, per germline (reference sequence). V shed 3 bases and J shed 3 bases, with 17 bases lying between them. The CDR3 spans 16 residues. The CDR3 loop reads CASSIPTGSLDTEAFF. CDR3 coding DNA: TGTGCCAGTAGTATCCCCACGGGGTCGTTGGACACTGAAGCTTTCTTT.

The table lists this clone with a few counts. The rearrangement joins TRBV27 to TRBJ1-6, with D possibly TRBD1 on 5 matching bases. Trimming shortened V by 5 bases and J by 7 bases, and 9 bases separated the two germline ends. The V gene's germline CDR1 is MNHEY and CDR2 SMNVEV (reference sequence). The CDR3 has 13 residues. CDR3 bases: TGTGCCAGCAGTCAGGGATTGAATTCACCCCTCCACTTT. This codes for CASSQGLNSPLHF.